The 3 T cell receptor beta chains in this list originate from one sample, sequenced in a study of a mutant IDH1 vaccine in newly diagnosed glioma. Using immunoSEQ multiplex PCR, the repertoire was profiled, and TCRdb retains in-frame clones only, with some absent. The sample records some 48,000 clones, just under 80% being singletons. Time point noted: week 5, during vaccination. All doses held 300 ug of mutant IDH1 20-mer peptide, with topical imiquimod. These TCRs' antigens remain unknown. Specimen: PBMCs, collected from a glioma patient whose treatment included an IDH1 peptide vaccine. These receptors all stem from a woman aged 40 to 55 with glioma.

The chain carries TRBV11-3 and TRBJ2-1, with 8 bases identical to TRBD1. Germline lookup yields CDR1 SGHNT and CDR2 YENEEA. After removal of 5 bases from V and 7 bases from J, the junction contained 7 bases not matched to a gene. The length of the CDR3 is 14 residues. The CDR3 nucleotides are TGTGCCAGCAGCCCAGGGGGCCTCCTTAATGAGCAGTTCTTC. It encodes CASSPGGLLNEQFF.

The chain employs TRBV6-6 and TRBJ1-2; 7 bases are a match to TRBD1. V dropped 4 bases and J dropped 8; count of bases not matched to a gene: 4. This CDR3 comprises 12 residues. Germline V gene sequence: CDR1 MNHNY, CDR2 SVGAGI (reference sequence). CDR3 loop: CASSSTGYGYTF. Here the CDR3 DNA reads TGTGCCAGCAGTTCGACAGGGTACGGCTACACCTTC.

This clone was recorded once. The chain recombines TRBV18 with TRBJ2-7; 7 bases line up with TRBD1. The germline CDR1 and CDR2 sequences are KGHSH and LQKENI. Trimming at V came to 4 bases and at J to 6 bases, leaving 6 bases not matched to a gene. The CDR3 extends over 13 amino acids. The CDR3 loop is CASSQDRTGEQYF. In DNA, the CDR3 is TGTGCCAGCTCACAGGACAGGACGGGCGAGCAGTACTTC.